Listed here are 27 T cell receptor beta chains from one sample, sequenced in a study of shared clonotypes between healthy human individuals. Clones were sequenced by immunoSEQ multiplex PCR, and TCRdb holds only the in-frame ones, with some missing. Among some 470,000 clones listed, around 78% were seen once. Sequenced material: PBMCs. These receptor sequences come from a middle-aged woman in good health. Some clones in this sample may be carry-over from other donors' samples.

This chain joins TRBV6-1 and TRBJ1-5; TRBD1 is a possible D gene (5 bases). This CDR3 has 15 amino acids. V lost 1 base, J lost 2 bases, and 9 bases lay in between. Germline loops: CDR1 MNHNS, CDR2 SASEGT. The CDR3, as DNA: TGTGCCAGCAGTGAAGGGAGGGGCCGCAATCAGCCCCAGCATTTT. Protein sequence: CASSEGRGRNQPQHF.

The rearrangement links TRBV11-3 to TRBJ2-1; D ambiguous. The ends were cut back, 5 bases at V and 10 bases at J, with 12 bases in the middle. Germline CDR1 SGHNT, CDR2 YENEEA. This CDR3 has 12 residues. CDR3 residues: CASSPPRAEQFF. Written as DNA, the CDR3 is TGTGCCAGCAGCCCCCCTAGGGCAGAGCAGTTCTTC.

The chain combines TRBV2 with TRBJ1-1, with unresolved D. The CDR3 runs 14 residues. V lost 8 bases and J lost 1, with 14 bases in between. The V gene's germline CDR1 is SNHLY and CDR2 FYNNEI. This chain's CDR3 is CASRREATNTEAFF. CDR3 coding DNA: TGTGCCAGCCGAAGGGAGGCCACGAACACTGAAGCTTTCTTT.

J is TRBJ1-2 and V is TRBV30; TRBD1 aligns across 9 bases. Trimming took 2 bases from V and 3 from J; bases not matched to a gene: 4. The V gene's germline CDR1 is GTSNPN and CDR2 SVGIG (reference sequence). There are 14 residues in the CDR3. The CDR3 loop is CAWSWGQGYYGYTF. CDR3 nucleotides: TGTGCCTGGAGTTGGGGACAGGGTTACTATGGCTACACCTTC.

This chain connects TRBV29-1 to TRBJ2-3; TRBD1 matches at 12 bases. V lost 5 bases, J lost 3 bases, and 3 bases stayed unmatched. The CDR3 runs to 14 residues. The germline CDR1 and CDR2 sequences are SQVTM and ANQGSEA. The CDR3 DNA follows: TGCAGCGTTAGGGACAGGGGGCTAACAGATACGCAGTATTTT. The encoded protein is CSVRDRGLTDTQYF.

J is TRBJ2-1 and V is TRBV5-1; 13 bases line up with TRBD2. J lost 5 bases, V lost 3 bases, and 5 bases had no gene match. Germline-derived CDR1 and CDR2 are SGHRS and YFSETQ. There are 16 residues in the CDR3. In DNA form, the CDR3 reads TGCGCCAGCAGCTGGCAGGGACTAGCGGGACACAATGAGCAGTTCTTC. Protein: CASSWQGLAGHNEQFF.

The chain combines TRBV28 with TRBJ1-2, with D tentatively TRBD1 (5 bases). In germline, CDR1 is MDHEN, CDR2 SYDVKM. Trimming shortened V by 6 bases and J by 1 base, and 15 bases separated the two germline ends. This CDR3 is 15 amino acids long. The CDR3 DNA reads TGTGCCAGCAGCCCTGGCAGGGCGCTTAACTATGGCTACACCTTC. This gives the protein CASSPGRALNYGYTF.

CDR3 sequence (DNA): TGTGCCAGCAGTTTATCGGTCCCCGGGGAGCGGGAGGACTACGAGCAGTACTTC. It codes for CASSLSVPGEREDYEQYF. The gene calls are TRBV28 and TRBJ2-7, with TRBD2 identical over 9 bases. Germline V gene lookup returns CDR1 MDHEN and CDR2 SYDVKM. Losses at the gene ends were 1 base for V and 3 bases for J; bases not matched to a gene: 13. The CDR3 length is 18 residues.

This sequence joins TRBV9 and TRBJ2-5; TRBD1 might be the D (6 bases). Per germline, CDR1 SGDLS and CDR2 YYNGEE. The CDR3 has 15 amino acids. V lost 0 bases and J lost 5, with 14 bases in between. The CDR3 reads CASSVGGGVAETQYF. In DNA, the CDR3 is TGTGCCAGCAGCGTAGGAGGGGGAGTCGCTGAGACCCAGTACTTC.

The genes are TRBV27 and TRBJ1-5, with a weak D call TRBD1 (6 bases). Trimming removed 10 bases from V and 9 bases from J, with 25 bases in between. CDR1 is MNHEY, CDR2 SMNVEV, per germline (reference sequence). This CDR3 region has 15 residues. CDR3 in amino acids: CATRRGVGGMGPQHF. The CDR3 DNA follows: TGTGCCACCCGGAGGGGGGTGGGTGGCATGGGGCCCCAGCATTTT.

The gene calls are TRBV7-2 and TRBJ2-7, with 14 bases fitting TRBD2. The V and J ends lost 5 bases and 1 base, in that order; junction bases with no gene match: 4. Per the germline V gene, CDR1 is SGHTA and CDR2 is FQGNSA. This CDR3 comprises 16 residues. CDR3 bases: TGTGCCAGCAGCGTCGGGACTAGCGGGAGTTCCTACGAGCAGTACTTC. It codes for CASSVGTSGSSYEQYF.

This chain connects TRBV6-1 to TRBJ1-1, with D hard to call. The CDR3 totals 16 residues. The germline V gene has CDR1 MNHNS and CDR2 SASEGT. The V and J ends lost 0 bases and 1 base respectively, with 12 bases between them. The chain's CDR3 is CASSEAGATGNTEAFF. In nucleotides, the CDR3 is TGTGCCAGCAGTGAAGCGGGAGCTACGGGGAACACTGAAGCTTTCTTT.

There are a few counts of this clone. The rearrangement joins TRBV5-1 to TRBJ2-2; no clear D gene. From germline, CDR1 is SGHRS and CDR2 YFSETQ. V was pared by 1 base and J by 4 bases, with 11 bases between. The CDR3 covers 15 residues. The CDR3 region has the DNA TGCGCCAGCAGCTTGATAGATTTGTCCACCGGGGAGCTGTTTTTT. This sequence encodes CASSLIDLSTGELFF.

The CDR3 DNA reads as TGTGCCAGCAGTTACGGGGGGGGACGGGAGACCCAGTACTTC. Encoded protein: CASSYGGGRETQYF. The rearrangement links TRBV6-6 to TRBJ2-5; 7 nucleotides match TRBD2. Germline trimming cut 2 bases from V and 5 bases from J; bases unmatched to any gene: 5. CDR1 is MNHNY, CDR2 SVGAGI, per germline (reference sequence). The CDR3 covers 14 residues.

Comment on this clone: Other DNA sequences in the sample encode the same CDR3. The chain joins TRBV7-6 to TRBJ1-4; tentative D call: TRBD1 (5 bases). The CDR3 covers 17 residues. Germline V gives CDR1 SGHVS, CDR2 FNYEAQ. The V gene lost 5 bases and the J gene lost 7 bases, with 23 bases spanning the gap. The CDR3 spells CASSTLVDSLVFEKLFF. The DNA of the CDR3 is TGTGCCAGCAGCACCCTCGTAGACAGTTTGGTGTTTGAAAAACTGTTTTTT. Full variable domain (remainder filled in from reference TRBV7-6 and TRBJ1-4): GAGVSQSPRYKVTKRGQDVALRCDPISGHVSLYWYRQALGQGPEFLTYFNYEAQQDKSGLPNDRFSAERPEGSISTLTIQRTEQRDSAMYRCASSTLVDSLVFEKLFFGSGTQLSVL.

Worth noting for this clone: This sequence is one base from a far larger clone and is likely a read error. The sample has other DNA sequences that encode this CDR3 too. J is TRBJ2-4 and V is TRBV27; 9 bases align to TRBD1. Germline lookup yields CDR1 MNHEY and CDR2 SMNVEV (reference sequence). CDR3 length equals 17 residues. The DNA of the CDR3 is TGTGCTAGCAGTCCCCGGGACAGGGAGGTCGTCAAAAACATTCAGTACTTC. As protein: CASSPRDREVVKNIQYF.

This clone has just one count. The V call is TRBV5-1, the J call TRBJ1-3; no clear D. The ends were cut back, 5 bases at V and 0 bases at J, with 12 bases in the middle. From germline, CDR1 is SGHRS and CDR2 YFSETQ. This CDR3 contains 15 residues. The CDR3 loop is CASSFDGASGNTIYF. CDR3 nucleotides: TGCGCCAGCAGTTTTGACGGTGCCTCTGGAAACACCATATATTTT.

In this sample, this clone turned up a few times. The V call is TRBV30, the J call TRBJ1-1, with TRBD1 matching over 7 bases. Germline V gene lookup returns CDR1 GTSNPN and CDR2 SVGIG (reference sequence). The CDR3 totals 12 residues. The V gene end was trimmed by 2 bases and the J gene end by 7 bases; junction bases not matched to a gene: 4. This CDR3 reads CAWSTRDSEAFF. The DNA for the CDR3 is TGTGCCTGGAGTACCCGGGACAGTGAAGCTTTCTTT.

This chain connects TRBV5-6 to TRBJ2-1; 11 bases align to TRBD2. CDR3 length equals 18 residues. J lost 0 bases, V lost 4 bases, and 9 bases had no gene match. The germline V gene encodes CDR1 SGHDT and CDR2 YYEEEE. DNA for the CDR3: TGTGCCAGCAGCCCTACTAGCGGGAGTATCCGCTCCTACAATGAGCAGTTCTTC. Residues: CASSPTSGSIRSYNEQFF. Full variable domain (rest looked up from reference TRBV5-6 and TRBJ2-1): DAGVTQSPTHLIKTRGQQVTLRCSPKSGHDTVSWYQQALGQGPQFIFQYYEEEERQRGNFPDRFSGHQFPNYSSELNVNALLLGDSALYLCASSPTSGSIRSYNEQFFGPGTRLTVL.

The chain has TRBV30 and TRBJ2-5; either TRBD1 or TRBD2 may fit D (5 bases each). The germline CDR1 and CDR2 sequences are GTSNPN and SVGIG (reference sequence). CDR3 size: 13 residues. Trimming stripped 3 bases from V and 5 bases from J, with 13 bases between. The CDR3: CAWSAPGRETQYF. Here the CDR3 DNA reads TGTGCCTGGAGCGCTCCGGGGCGGGAGACCCAGTACTTC.

The chain joins TRBV18 to TRBJ2-1; 7 nucleotides match TRBD1. Trimming took 5 bases from V and 0 from J; bases not matched to a gene: 4. This CDR3 is built from 15 residues. From germline, CDR1 is KGHSH and CDR2 LQKENI. The CDR3 protein is CASSETGSSYNEQFF. The CDR3 nucleotides are TGTGCCAGCTCAGAGACAGGGAGCTCCTACAATGAGCAGTTCTTC.

The J gene is TRBJ2-2, the V gene TRBV19, with no clear D. The CDR3 contains 14 residues. Trimming shortened V by 7 bases and J by 3 bases, and 12 bases separated the two germline ends. Germline V gene data show CDR1 as LNHDA and CDR2 as SQIVND (reference sequence). The CDR3 DNA reads as TGTGCCAGTAAGGATAGCTCAGACACCGGGGAGCTGTTTTTT. Amino acids: CASKDSSDTGELFF.

The rearrangement uses TRBV7-2 and TRBJ1-5, with unresolved D. The CDR3 is made up of 13 amino acids. Trimming removed 4 bases from V and 9 bases from J, with 13 bases in between. CDR1 is SGHTA and CDR2 is FQGNSA in the germline V gene. CDR3 nucleotides: TGTGCCAGCAGCTCAGGTATCAACGGGCCCCAGCATTTT. Its protein product is CASSSGINGPQHF. The whole variable domain, remainder taken from reference TRBV7-2 and TRBJ1-5, is GAGVSQSPSNKVTEKGKDVELRCDPISGHTALYWYRQSLGQGLEFLIYFQGNSAPDKSGLPSDRFSAERTGGSVSTLTIQRTQQEDSAVYLCASSSGINGPQHFGDGTRLSIL.

V usage is TRBV5-1 and J usage is TRBJ1-5, with D possibly being TRBD1 (5 bases). Germline V lookup: CDR1 SGHRS, CDR2 YFSETQ. This CDR3 contains 14 residues. Trimming shortened V by 4 bases and J by 8 bases, and 16 bases separated the two germline ends. CDR3 region: CASSPAGLEKPQHF. The CDR3 DNA is TGCGCCAGCAGCCCGGCGGGGCTGGAAAAGCCCCAGCATTTT.

The gene calls are TRBV30 and TRBJ1-6; 7 bases match TRBD1. Germline V gene lookup returns CDR1 GTSNPN and CDR2 SVGIG (reference sequence). V shed 0 bases and J 7 bases; nucleotides not matched to a gene: 6. The CDR3 length is 15 residues. In nucleotides, the CDR3 is TGTGCCTGGAGTGTCACCGGGACAGACAATTCACCCCTCCACTTT. Protein: CAWSVTGTDNSPLHF.

CDR3 region: CASSQGRDQTQYF. CDR3 coding DNA: TGTGCCAGTAGTCAAGGGAGGGACCAGACCCAGTACTTC. The rearrangement uses TRBV19 and TRBJ2-5; TRBD2 agrees at 7 bases. Germline CDR1 is LNHDA and CDR2 is SQIVND (reference sequence). The J segment lost 6 bases and the V segment lost 5 bases, leaving 6 bases of the junction unmatched. The CDR3 is 13 residues long.

The chain couples TRBV7-7 to TRBJ2-3, with a tentative D call TRBD2 (5 bases). CDR1 SSHAT and CDR2 FNYEAQ come from the germline V gene (reference sequence). The CDR3 covers 16 residues. Trimming took 5 bases from V and 1 from J, leaving 16 bases between them. CDR3 coding DNA: TGTGCCAGCAGCCCTAGCTTCAGTGGGGGCACAGATACGCAGTATTTT. Residues: CASSPSFSGGTDTQYF.